The 18 T cell receptor beta chains presented below share a single source sample, sequenced in a study of T cell responses to AZD1222 COVID-19 vaccine. This table comes from immunoSEQ multiplex PCR, and its TCRdb copy is limited to in-frame clones, with some not included. The repertoire holds over 110,000 clones, almost 90% seen once, with approximately 1.6% in the top ten. This specimen consisted of peripheral blood, obtained 28 days after the second AZD1222 dose. The origin of the receptors is an adult who received the AZD1222 COVID-19 vaccine.

The J gene is TRBJ1-2, the V gene TRBV7-2; a possible D gene is TRBD1 (6 bases). The CDR3 has 15 amino acids. V was trimmed by 5 bases and J by 7 bases, leaving 20 bases between them. Germline values: CDR1 SGHTA, CDR2 FQGNSA. CDR3 bases: TGTGCCAGCAGCGAAATCCCAACAGGGTCTGGTGGCTACACCTTC. This sequence encodes CASSEIPTGSGGYTF.

This clone has more than one count but fewer than ten. This chain joins TRBV2 and TRBJ2-3; D might be TRBD1 (6 bases). The V gene lost 7 bases and the J gene lost 2 bases, with 10 bases spanning the gap. Germline CDR1 and CDR2: SNHLY and FYNNEI. The CDR3 is made up of 13 amino acids. Here the CDR3 DNA reads TGTGCCAGCAAGGACAGCCCCACAGATACGCAGTATTTT. Translating it yields CASKDSPTDTQYF.

The V gene is TRBV6-5, the J gene TRBJ2-1; perhaps D is TRBD1 or TRBD2 (5 bases each). V was shortened by 0 bases and J by 0 bases, with 6 bases between the two germline ends. The CDR3 has 15 amino acids. The germline V gene has CDR1 MNHEY and CDR2 SVGAGI. The CDR3 region is CASSYSGTSYNEQFF. The CDR3 bases are TGTGCCAGCAGTTACTCAGGGACCTCCTACAATGAGCAGTTCTTC.

This clone was seen a few times. This chain uses TRBV6-5 with TRBJ1-6; TRBD1 is a possible D gene (5 bases). The germline V gene has CDR1 MNHEY and CDR2 SVGAGI. Trimming shortened V by 8 bases and J by 11 bases, and 16 bases separated the two germline ends. The CDR3 is made up of 13 amino acids. CDR3 DNA: TGTGCCAGCCGAGGGGCGTTAATGGCACCCCTCCACTTT. This codes for CASRGALMAPLHF.

This sequence joins TRBV11-2 and TRBJ2-1; 9 positions match TRBD2. Per the germline V gene, CDR1 is SGHAT and CDR2 is FQNNGV. The CDR3 has 16 residues. The V segment lost 1 base and the J segment 5 bases; nucleotides outside the gene matches: 6. The chain's CDR3 is CASSLVAGAGHNEQFF. The CDR3 DNA reads TGTGCCAGCAGCTTAGTAGCGGGAGCAGGTCACAATGAGCAGTTCTTC.

This clone was counted once. The chain employs TRBV23-1 and TRBJ1-1; D might be TRBD1 (6 bases). TRBV23-1 is noted as an ORF with a role that remains uncertain. Trimming stripped 7 bases from V and 4 bases from J, with 22 bases between. This CDR3 is built from 16 residues. In nucleotides, the CDR3 is TGCGCCAGCAAAAAGAAGCGGGACACTTTACGCACTGAAGCTTTCTTT. Protein sequence: CASKKKRDTLRTEAFF.

The rearrangement links TRBV28 to TRBJ2-3; D gene uncertain. The CDR3 has 12 residues. Germline V gene lookup returns CDR1 MDHEN and CDR2 SYDVKM. The V end lost 6 bases, the J end lost 6 bases, and 10 bases lay between the germline ends. The DNA for the CDR3 is TGTGCCAGCAGACATACCGGGGATACGCAGTATTTT. Its translation: CASRHTGDTQYF.

This clone was observed a single time. The CDR3 DNA reads TGCGCCAGCAGCCAAACCGGGGGGAGGGACTCCTACGAGCAGTACTTC. Amino acids: CASSQTGGRDSYEQYF. V gene TRBV5-1 combines with J gene TRBJ2-7, with 7 bases identical to TRBD2. With 4 bases clipped from V and 0 bases from J, the junction kept 10 bases outside the gene matches. The CDR3 runs to 16 residues. Germline CDR1 and CDR2: SGHRS and YFSETQ. Based on the CDR3 plus reference TRBV5-1 and TRBJ2-7, the full variable domain is KAGVTQTPRYLIKTRGQQVTLSCSPISGHRSVSWYQQTPGQGLQFLFEYFSETQRNKGNFPGRFSGRQFSNSRSEMNVSTLELGDSALYLCASSQTGGRDSYEQYFGPGTRLTVT.

V gene TRBV15 combines with J gene TRBJ2-1; 8 bases line up with TRBD1. This CDR3 region has 16 residues. CDR1 and CDR2 (germline): LNHNV, YYDKDF (reference sequence). With V trimmed by 5 bases and J by 4 bases, 10 bases remained unmatched. The CDR3: CATSARRDRRYNEQFF. The CDR3 nucleotides read TGTGCCACCAGCGCTCGCCGGGACAGGAGATACAATGAGCAGTTCTTC.

V and J are TRBV6-6 and TRBJ1-3; D uncertain. The CDR3 extends over 15 amino acids. Per the germline V gene, CDR1 is MNHNY and CDR2 is SVGAGI (reference sequence). Between the trimmed V and J ends, which lost 5 bases and 0 bases, there was a span of 11 bases. The CDR3 DNA follows: TGTGCCAGCAGTAGGACTTCTTCCTCTGGAAACACCATATATTTT. Encoded protein: CASSRTSSSGNTIYF.

V and J are TRBV2 and TRBJ1-1; D is possibly TRBD1 (6 bases). Per the germline V gene, CDR1 is SNHLY and CDR2 is FYNNEI. With 7 bases removed from V and 4 bases from J, the gap between germline ends came to 13 bases. The CDR3 has 13 amino acids. CDR3: CASKGGVGTEAFF. The DNA of the CDR3 is TGTGCCAGCAAGGGGGGGGTTGGCACTGAAGCTTTCTTT. The full variable domain, its missing parts supplied by reference TRBV2 and TRBJ1-1, is EPEVTQTPSHQVTQMGQEVILRCVPISNHLYFYWYRQILGQKVEFLVSFYNNEISEKSEIFDDQFSVERPDGSNFTLKIRSTKLEDSAMYFCASKGGVGTEAFFGQGTRLTVV.

The gene calls are TRBV10-2 and TRBJ1-5; 9 bases match TRBD1. This CDR3 has 14 residues. After removal of 6 bases from V and 4 bases from J, the junction contained 4 bases not matched to a gene. Germline V CDR1 and CDR2: WSHSY, SAAADI. This CDR3 is CASRGQGGNQPQHF. For the CDR3, the DNA is TGCGCCAGCAGGGGACAGGGTGGGAATCAGCCCCAGCATTTT.

The V call is TRBV21-1, the J call TRBJ1-5; the table's D call, TRBD1, has no DNA check behind it. TRBV21-1 has pseudogene status. The CDR3 is made up of 13 amino acids. The CDR3 DNA is TGTGCCAGTAGACAGACATCAAGGCAGCCCCAGCATTTT. Its protein is CASRQTSRQPQHF.

As regards this clone: Germline and junction disagree at one end, which may indicate a read error. The chain carries TRBV27 and TRBJ2-2; no definite D call. CDR1 and CDR2 from the germline V gene are MNHEY and SMNVEV (reference sequence). The CDR3 spans 13 residues. The CDR3 sequence is CASSLSSTGELFF. The CDR3 region has the DNA TGTGCCAGCAGTCTATCTAGTACCGGGGAGCTGTTTTTT.

There are a few counts of this clone. This rearrangement joins TRBV7-2 to TRBJ2-1; D is unresolved. The CDR3 totals 15 residues. Germline values: CDR1 SGHTA, CDR2 FQGNSA. V lost 0 bases to trimming and J lost 8 bases, with 14 bases between them. CDR3 amino acids: CASSLAAGSQYEQFF. DNA of the CDR3: TGTGCCAGCAGCTTAGCGGCCGGGTCCCAATATGAGCAGTTCTTC.

The chain is built from TRBV6-1 and TRBJ1-1; perhaps TRBD1 as D (5 bases). V was shortened by 5 bases and J by 4 bases, with 14 bases between the two germline ends. Germline CDR1 reads MNHNS; CDR2 reads SASEGT. The CDR3 is 14 residues long. The CDR3 spells CASSKGPRVTEAFF. The DNA for the CDR3 is TGTGCCAGCAGTAAGGGACCTAGGGTCACTGAAGCTTTCTTT.

The chain couples TRBV6-5 to TRBJ1-4; D gene ambiguous. V lost 6 bases, J lost 8 bases, and 16 bases lay in between. Per germline, CDR1 MNHEY and CDR2 SVGAGI. The CDR3 sequence is 14 residues long. CDR3: CASRRPNQREKLFF. CDR3 DNA sequence: TGTGCCAGCAGACGGCCGAACCAGCGGGAAAAACTGTTTTTT.

The V gene is TRBV16, the J gene TRBJ1-5; D uncertain. The CDR3 extends over 13 amino acids. The V end was cut by 0 bases, the J end by 9 bases, with 9 bases between. The germline V gene has CDR1 KGHSY and CDR2 FQNENV. The DNA of the CDR3 is TGTGCCAGCAGCCAATCCGGCCCCGCGCCCCAGCATTTT. Translation: CASSQSGPAPQHF. Based on the CDR3 plus reference TRBV16 and TRBJ1-5, the full variable domain is GEEVAQTPKHLVRGEGQKAKLYCAPIKGHSYVFWYQQVLKNEFKFLISFQNENVFDETGMPKERFSAKCLPNSPCSLEIQATKLEDSAVYFCASSQSGPAPQHFGDGTRLSIL.